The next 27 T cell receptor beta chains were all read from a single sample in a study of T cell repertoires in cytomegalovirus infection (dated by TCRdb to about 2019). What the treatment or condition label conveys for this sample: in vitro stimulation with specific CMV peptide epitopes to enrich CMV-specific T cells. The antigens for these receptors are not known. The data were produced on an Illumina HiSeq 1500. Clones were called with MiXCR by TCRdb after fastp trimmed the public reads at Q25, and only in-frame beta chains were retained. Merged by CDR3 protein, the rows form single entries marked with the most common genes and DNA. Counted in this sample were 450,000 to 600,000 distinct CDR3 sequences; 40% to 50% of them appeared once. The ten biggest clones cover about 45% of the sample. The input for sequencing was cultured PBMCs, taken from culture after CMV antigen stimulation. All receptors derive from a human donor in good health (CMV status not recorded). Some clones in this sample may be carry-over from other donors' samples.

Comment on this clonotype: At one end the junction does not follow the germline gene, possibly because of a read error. The CDR3 bases are TGTGCCAACAGCTCAGGGTTCGGAAACACCATATATTTT. Protein sequence: CANSSGFGNTIYF. The gene calls are TRBV7-6 and TRBJ1-3; possible D gene TRBD1, 5 bases. This CDR3 comprises 13 residues. Germline CDR1 reads SGHVS; CDR2 reads FNYEAQ.

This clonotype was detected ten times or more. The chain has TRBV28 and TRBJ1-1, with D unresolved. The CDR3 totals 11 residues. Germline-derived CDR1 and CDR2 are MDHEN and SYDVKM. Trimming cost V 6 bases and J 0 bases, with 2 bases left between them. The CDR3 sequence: CASRLNTEAFF. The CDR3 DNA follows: TGTGCCAGCAGGTTGAACACTGAAGCTTTCTTT.

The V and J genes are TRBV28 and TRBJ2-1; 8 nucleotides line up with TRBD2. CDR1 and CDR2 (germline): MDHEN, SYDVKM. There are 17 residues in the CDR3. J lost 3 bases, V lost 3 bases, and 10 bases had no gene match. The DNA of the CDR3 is TGTGCCAGCAGTTTCTCCCTAGCGGGCGCTCTCTACAATGAGCAGTTCTTC. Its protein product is CASSFSLAGALYNEQFF.

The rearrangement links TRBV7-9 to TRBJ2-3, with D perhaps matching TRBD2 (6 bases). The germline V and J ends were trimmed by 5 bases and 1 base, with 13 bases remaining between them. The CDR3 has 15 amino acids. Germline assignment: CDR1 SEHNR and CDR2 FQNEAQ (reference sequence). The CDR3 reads CASSPGGIRTDTQYF. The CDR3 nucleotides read TGTGCCAGCAGCCCCGGGGGAATCCGCACAGATACGCAGTATTTT.

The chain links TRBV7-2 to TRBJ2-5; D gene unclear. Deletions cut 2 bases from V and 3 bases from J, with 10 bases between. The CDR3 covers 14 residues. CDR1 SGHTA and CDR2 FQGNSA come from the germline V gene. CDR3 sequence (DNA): TGTGCCAGCAGCTTAAAAACTCCAGAAGAGACCCAGTACTTC. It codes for CASSLKTPEETQYF.

Here the CDR3 DNA reads TGTGCCAGCAGCTTGGGGGGACAGCCTACAGATACGCAGTATTTT. Its translation is CASSLGGQPTDTQYF. V usage is TRBV5-8 and J usage is TRBJ2-3; 7 bases match TRBD1. Germline-derived CDR1 and CDR2 are SGHTS and YDEGEE. The CDR3 totals 15 residues. The ends lost 0 bases at V and 3 bases at J; junction bases unmatched: 4.

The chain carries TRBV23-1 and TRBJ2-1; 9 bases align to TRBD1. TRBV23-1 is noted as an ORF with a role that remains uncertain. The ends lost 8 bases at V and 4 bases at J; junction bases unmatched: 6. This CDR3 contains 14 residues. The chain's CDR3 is CASPPGQGYNEQFF. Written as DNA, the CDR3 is TGCGCCAGCCCCCCGGGACAGGGATACAATGAGCAGTTCTTC.

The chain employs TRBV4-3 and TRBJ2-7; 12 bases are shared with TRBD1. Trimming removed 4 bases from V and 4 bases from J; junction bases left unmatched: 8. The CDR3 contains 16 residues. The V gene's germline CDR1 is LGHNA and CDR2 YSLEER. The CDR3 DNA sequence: TGCGCCAGCAGCCCCTCGGGACAGGGGGCACGGTACGAGCAGTACTTC. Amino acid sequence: CASSPSGQGARYEQYF.

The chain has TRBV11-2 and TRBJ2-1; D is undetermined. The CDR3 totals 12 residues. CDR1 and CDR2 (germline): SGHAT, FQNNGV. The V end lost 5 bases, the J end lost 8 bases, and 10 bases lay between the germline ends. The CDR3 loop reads CASSPYGYEQFF. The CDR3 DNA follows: TGTGCCAGCAGCCCCTATGGTTATGAGCAGTTCTTC.

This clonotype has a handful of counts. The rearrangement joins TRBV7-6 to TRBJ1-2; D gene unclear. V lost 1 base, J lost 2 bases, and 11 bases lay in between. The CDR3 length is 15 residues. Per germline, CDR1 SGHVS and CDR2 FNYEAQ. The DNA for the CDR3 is TGTGCCAGCAGCTTAGATAGGAATGGAAACTATGGCTACACCTTC. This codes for CASSLDRNGNYGYTF.

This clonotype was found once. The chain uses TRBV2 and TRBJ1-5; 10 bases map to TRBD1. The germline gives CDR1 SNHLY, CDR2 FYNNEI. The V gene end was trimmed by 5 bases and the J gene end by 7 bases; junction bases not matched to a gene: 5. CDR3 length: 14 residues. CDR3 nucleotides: TGTGCCAGCAGTTCCCGGGACAGGGGCCAGCCCCAGCATTTT. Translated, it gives CASSSRDRGQPQHF.

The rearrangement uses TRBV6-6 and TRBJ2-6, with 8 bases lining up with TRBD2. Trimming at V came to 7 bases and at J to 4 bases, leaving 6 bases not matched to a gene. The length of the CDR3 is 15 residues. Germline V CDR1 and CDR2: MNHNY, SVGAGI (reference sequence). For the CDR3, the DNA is TGTGCCAGCACCCGGGAGGGCAGGGGGGCCAACGTCCTGACTTTC. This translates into CASTREGRGANVLTF.

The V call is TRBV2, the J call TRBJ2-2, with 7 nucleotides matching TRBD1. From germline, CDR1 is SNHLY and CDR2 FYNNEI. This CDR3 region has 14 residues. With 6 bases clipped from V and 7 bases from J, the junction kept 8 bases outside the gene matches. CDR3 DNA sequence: TGTGCCAGCAGCGCGACAGGGTCGGACGGGGAGCTGTTTTTT. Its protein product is CASSATGSDGELFF.

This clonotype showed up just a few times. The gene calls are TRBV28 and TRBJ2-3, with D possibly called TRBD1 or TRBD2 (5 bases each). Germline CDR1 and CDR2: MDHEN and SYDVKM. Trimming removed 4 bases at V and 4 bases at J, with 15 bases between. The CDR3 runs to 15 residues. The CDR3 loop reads CASSSLRGAPDTQYF. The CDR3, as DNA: TGTGCCAGCAGTTCCCTGAGGGGCGCGCCAGATACGCAGTATTTT. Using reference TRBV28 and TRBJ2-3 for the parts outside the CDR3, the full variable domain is DVKVTQSSRYLVKRTGEKVFLECVQDMDHENMFWYRQDPGLGLRLIYFSYDVKMKEKGDIPEGYSVSREKKERFSLILESASTNQTSMYLCASSSLRGAPDTQYFGPGTRLTVL.

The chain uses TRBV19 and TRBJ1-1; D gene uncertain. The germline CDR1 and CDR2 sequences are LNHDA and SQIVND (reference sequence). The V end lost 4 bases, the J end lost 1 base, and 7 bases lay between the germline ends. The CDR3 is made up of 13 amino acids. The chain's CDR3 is CASSRRTNTEAFF. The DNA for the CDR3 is TGTGCCAGTAGTAGGCGGACGAACACTGAAGCTTTCTTT.

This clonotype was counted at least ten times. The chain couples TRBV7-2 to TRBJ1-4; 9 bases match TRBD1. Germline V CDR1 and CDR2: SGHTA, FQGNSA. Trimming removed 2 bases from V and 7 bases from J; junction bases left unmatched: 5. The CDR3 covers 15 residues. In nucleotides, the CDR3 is TGTGCCAGCAGCTTAATGGGACAGGGTGGTGAAAAACTGTTTTTT. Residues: CASSLMGQGGEKLFF.

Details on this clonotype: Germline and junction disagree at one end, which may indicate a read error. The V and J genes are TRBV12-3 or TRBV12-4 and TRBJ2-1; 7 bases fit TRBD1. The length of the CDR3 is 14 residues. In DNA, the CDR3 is TGTGCCAGCAGTTTAGCGGGTGTGGGGACAGAAGTTCGCTTC. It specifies CASSLAGVGTEVRF.

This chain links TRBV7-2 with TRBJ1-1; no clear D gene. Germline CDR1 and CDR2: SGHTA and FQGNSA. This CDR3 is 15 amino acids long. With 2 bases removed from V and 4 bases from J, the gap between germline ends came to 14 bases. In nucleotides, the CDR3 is TGTGCCAGCAGCTTAAGCGGGTGGGGAGGCACTGAAGCTTTCTTT. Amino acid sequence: CASSLSGWGGTEAFF.

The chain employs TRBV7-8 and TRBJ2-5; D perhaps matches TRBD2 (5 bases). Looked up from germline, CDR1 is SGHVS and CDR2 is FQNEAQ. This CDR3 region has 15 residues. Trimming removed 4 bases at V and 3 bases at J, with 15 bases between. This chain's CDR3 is CASSSYLGSEETQYF. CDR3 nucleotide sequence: TGTGCCAGCAGCTCTTATTTGGGGAGCGAAGAGACCCAGTACTTC.

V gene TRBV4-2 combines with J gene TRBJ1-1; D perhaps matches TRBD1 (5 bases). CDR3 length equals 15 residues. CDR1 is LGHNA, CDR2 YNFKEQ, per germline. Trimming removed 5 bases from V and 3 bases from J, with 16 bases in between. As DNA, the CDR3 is TGTGCCAGCAGCTCCGAGGGATGGGGGGACACTGAAGCTTTCTTT. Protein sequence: CASSSEGWGDTEAFF.

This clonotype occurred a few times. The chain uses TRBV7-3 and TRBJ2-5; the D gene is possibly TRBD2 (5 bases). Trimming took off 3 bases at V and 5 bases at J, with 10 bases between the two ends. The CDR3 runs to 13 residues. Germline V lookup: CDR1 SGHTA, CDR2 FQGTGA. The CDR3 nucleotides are TGTGCCAGCAGCTTTGGGCCGGGGGAGACCCAGTACTTC. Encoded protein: CASSFGPGETQYF.

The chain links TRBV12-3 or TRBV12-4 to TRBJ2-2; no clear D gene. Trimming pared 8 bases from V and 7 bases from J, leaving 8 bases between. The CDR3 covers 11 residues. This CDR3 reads CASFRVGELFF. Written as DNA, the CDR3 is TGTGCCAGCTTTAGGGTCGGGGAGCTGTTTTTT.

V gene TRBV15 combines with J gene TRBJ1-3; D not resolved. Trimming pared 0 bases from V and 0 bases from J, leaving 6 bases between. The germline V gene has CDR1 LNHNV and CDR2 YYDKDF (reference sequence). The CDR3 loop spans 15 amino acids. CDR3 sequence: CATSRDPGSGNTIYF. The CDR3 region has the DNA TGTGCCACCAGCAGAGATCCAGGCTCTGGAAACACCATATATTTT.

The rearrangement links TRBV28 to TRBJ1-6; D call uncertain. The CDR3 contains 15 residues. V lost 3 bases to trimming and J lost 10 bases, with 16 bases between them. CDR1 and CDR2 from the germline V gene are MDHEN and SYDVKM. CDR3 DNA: TGTGCCAGCAGTTTTCGCAGGTCGCTGGGGTCACCCCTCCACTTT. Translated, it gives CASSFRRSLGSPLHF.

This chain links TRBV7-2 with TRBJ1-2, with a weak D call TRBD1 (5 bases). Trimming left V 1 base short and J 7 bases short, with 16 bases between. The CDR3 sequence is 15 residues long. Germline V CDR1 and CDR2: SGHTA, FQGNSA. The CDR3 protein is CASSLDRQGNAGYTF. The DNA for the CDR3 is TGTGCCAGCAGCTTAGACCGGCAGGGTAACGCTGGCTACACCTTC.

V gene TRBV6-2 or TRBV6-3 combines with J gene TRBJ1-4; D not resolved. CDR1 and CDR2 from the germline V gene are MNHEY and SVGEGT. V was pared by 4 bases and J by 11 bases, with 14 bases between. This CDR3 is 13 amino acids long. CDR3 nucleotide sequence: TGTGCCAGCAGTTGGAGAAGGCACGAGAAACTGTTTTTT. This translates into CASSWRRHEKLFF.

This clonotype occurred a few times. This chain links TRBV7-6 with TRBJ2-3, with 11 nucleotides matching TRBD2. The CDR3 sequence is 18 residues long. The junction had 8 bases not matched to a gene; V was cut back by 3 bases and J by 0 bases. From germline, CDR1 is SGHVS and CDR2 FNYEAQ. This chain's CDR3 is CASSFPRTSGSSTDTQYF. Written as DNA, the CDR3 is TGTGCCAGCAGCTTCCCTAGGACTAGCGGGTCTAGCACAGATACGCAGTATTTT.